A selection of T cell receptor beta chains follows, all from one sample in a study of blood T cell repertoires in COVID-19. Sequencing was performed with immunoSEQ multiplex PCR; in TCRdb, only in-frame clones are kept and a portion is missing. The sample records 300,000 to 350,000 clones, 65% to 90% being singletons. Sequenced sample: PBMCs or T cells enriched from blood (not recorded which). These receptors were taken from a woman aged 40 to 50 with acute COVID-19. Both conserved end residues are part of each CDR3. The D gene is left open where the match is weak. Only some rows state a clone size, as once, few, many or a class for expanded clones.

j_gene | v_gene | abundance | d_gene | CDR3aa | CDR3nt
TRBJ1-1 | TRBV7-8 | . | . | CASSFTDINTEAFF | TGTGCCAGCAGCTTCACAGACATCAACACTGAAGCTTTCTTT
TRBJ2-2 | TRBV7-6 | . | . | CASSLQSLTGELFF | TGTGCCAGCAGCCTACAGAGCCTTACCGGGGAGCTGTTTTTT
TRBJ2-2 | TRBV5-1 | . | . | CASSFTPRANRDAGELFF | TGCGCCAGCAGCTTTACCCCGAGGGCAAACAGGGATGCCGGGGAGCTGTTTTTT
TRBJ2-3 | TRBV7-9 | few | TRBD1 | CASSLAYDRGLDTQYF | TGTGCCAGCAGCTTGGCGTACGACAGGGGCTTAGATACGCAGTATTTT
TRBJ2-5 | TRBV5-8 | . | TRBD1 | CASSLPGQGRETQYF | TGTGCCAGCAGCTTGCCCGGACAGGGACGAGAGACCCAGTACTTC
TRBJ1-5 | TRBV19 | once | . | CASSYGGWNQPQHF | TGTGCCAGTAGTTATGGGGGGTGGAATCAGCCCCAGCATTTT
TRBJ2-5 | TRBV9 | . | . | CASSVFGGQETQYF | TGTGCCAGCAGCGTGTTCGGGGGCCAAGAGACCCAGTACTTC
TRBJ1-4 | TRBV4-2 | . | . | CASSQGRVQEKLFF | TGTGCCAGCAGCCAAGGGCGCGTACAGGAAAAACTGTTTTTT
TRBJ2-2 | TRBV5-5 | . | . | CASSPGQGTGELFF | TGTGCCAGCAGCCCCGGTCAGGGGACCGGGGAGCTGTTTTTT
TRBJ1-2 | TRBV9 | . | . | CASSTVPGVGGYTF | TGTGCCAGCAGCACCGTTCCGGGAGTCGGTGGCTACACCTTC
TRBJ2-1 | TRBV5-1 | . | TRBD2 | CASASSGRANEQFF | TGCGCCAGCGCCTCTAGCGGGAGGGCTAATGAGCAGTTCTTC
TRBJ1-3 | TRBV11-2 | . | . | CASRLSPAGNTIYF | TGTGCCAGCAGGCTATCACCCGCTGGAAACACCATATATTTT
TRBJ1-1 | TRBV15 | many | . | CATARNRAMNTEAFF | TGTGCCACCGCCCGAAACAGGGCGATGAACACTGAAGCTTTCTTT
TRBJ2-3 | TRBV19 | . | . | CASSIGPSTDTQYF | TGTGCCAGTAGTATAGGGCCTAGCACAGATACGCAGTATTTT
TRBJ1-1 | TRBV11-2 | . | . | CASSLVGSTEAFF | TGTGCCAGCAGCTTAGTGGGCTCTACTGAAGCTTTCTTT
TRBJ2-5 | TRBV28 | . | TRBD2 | CASGSRPGRAAQETQYF | TGTGCCAGCGGGTCTAGGCCCGGGAGGGCCGCTCAAGAGACCCAGTACTTC
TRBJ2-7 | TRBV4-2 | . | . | CASSQDLASTYEQYF | TGTGCCAGCAGCCAAGATTTAGCCAGCACCTACGAGCAGTACTTC
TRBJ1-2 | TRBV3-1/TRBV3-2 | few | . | CASSQATTGFARGYGYTF | TGTGCCAGCAGCCAAGCGACTACAGGGTTCGCGCGAGGCTATGGCTACACCTTC
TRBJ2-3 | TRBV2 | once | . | CASSVGTGFWTDTQYF | TGTGCCAGCAGTGTCGGTACAGGGTTTTGGACAGATACGCAGTATTTT
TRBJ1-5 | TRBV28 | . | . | CASTLLPQHF | TGTGCCAGCACCCTACTGCCCCAGCATTTT
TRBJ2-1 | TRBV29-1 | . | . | CAGDRLNEQFF | TGTGCGGGGGACAGGCTCAATGAGCAGTTCTTC
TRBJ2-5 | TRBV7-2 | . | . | CASSLSGETQYF | TGTGCCAGCAGCTTATCGGGGGAGACCCAGTACTTC
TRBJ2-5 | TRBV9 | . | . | CASSVSEGEYQETQYF | TGTGCCAGCAGCGTATCGGAGGGAGAGTACCAAGAGACCCAGTACTTC
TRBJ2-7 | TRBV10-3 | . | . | CAISESGGNSYEQYF | TGTGCCATCAGTGAGTCCGGGGGAAACTCCTACGAGCAGTACTTC
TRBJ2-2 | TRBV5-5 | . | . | CASSLTGIGELFF | TGTGCCAGCAGCTTGACAGGGATCGGGGAGCTGTTTTTT
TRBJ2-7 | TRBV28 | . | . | CASTGFDYEQYF | TGTGCCAGCACCGGGTTTGACTACGAGCAGTACTTC
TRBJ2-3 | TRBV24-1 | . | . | CATSDPTRADTQYF | TGTGCCACCAGTGACCCTACTAGGGCAGATACGCAGTATTTT
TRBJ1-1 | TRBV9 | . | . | CASSVRGFRMNTEAFF | TGTGCCAGCAGCGTCCGGGGGTTTAGGATGAACACTGAAGCTTTCTTT
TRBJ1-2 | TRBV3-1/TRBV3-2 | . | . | CASSRGGIYGYTF | TGTGCCAGCAGCAGGGGGGGAATCTATGGCTACACCTTC
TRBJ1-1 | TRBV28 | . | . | CASNLSGSTEAFF | TGTGCCAGCAATCTCTCAGGAAGTACTGAAGCTTTCTTT
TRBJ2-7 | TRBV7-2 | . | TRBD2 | CASSLLGGRAGENEQYF | TGTGCCAGCAGCTTACTGGGCGGGAGGGCCGGTGAAAACGAGCAGTACTTC
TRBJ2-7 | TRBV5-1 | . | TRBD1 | CASSRDWTGIPYEQYF | TGCGCCAGCAGTCGAGATTGGACAGGGATCCCCTACGAGCAGTACTTC
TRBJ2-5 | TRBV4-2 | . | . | CASSRTGHQETQYF | TGTGCCAGCAGCCGAACAGGACACCAAGAGACCCAGTACTTC
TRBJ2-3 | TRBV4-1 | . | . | CASSQDLIGSSSDTQYF | TGCGCCAGCAGCCAAGACTTAATCGGGAGCAGCTCAGATACGCAGTATTTT
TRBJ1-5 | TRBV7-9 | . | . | CASSFGPGLNQPQHF | .
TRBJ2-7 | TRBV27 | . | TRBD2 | CASRNIAGVNEQYF | TGTGCCAGCAGGAACATAGCGGGAGTGAACGAGCAGTACTTC
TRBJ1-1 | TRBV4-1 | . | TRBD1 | CASSQEVTGGLSTEAFF | TGCGCCAGCAGCCAAGAGGTAACAGGGGGGTTGAGCACTGAAGCTTTCTTT
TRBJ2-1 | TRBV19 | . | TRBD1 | CASGTGRNEQFF | TGTGCCAGCGGGACAGGGCGTAATGAGCAGTTCTTC
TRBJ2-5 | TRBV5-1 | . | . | CASSNDRRRTETQYF | TGCGCCAGCAGCAACGACAGGCGGAGGACGGAGACCCAGTACTTC
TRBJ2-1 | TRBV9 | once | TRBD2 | CASSASGREYNEQFF | TGTGCCAGCAGCGCCAGCGGGAGGGAGTACAATGAGCAGTTCTTC
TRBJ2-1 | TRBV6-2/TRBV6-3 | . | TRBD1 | CASSYSKKGAGYNEQFF | TGTGCCAGCAGTTACTCGAAAAAGGGGGCGGGTTACAATGAGCAGTTCTTC
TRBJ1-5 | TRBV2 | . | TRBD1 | CASRRGQGINQPQHF | TGTGCCAGCAGACGTGGACAGGGGATCAATCAGCCCCAGCATTTT
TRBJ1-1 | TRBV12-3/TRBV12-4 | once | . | CASSPGVAAEAFF | TGTGCCAGCAGTCCGGGGGTGGCCGCTGAAGCTTTCTTT
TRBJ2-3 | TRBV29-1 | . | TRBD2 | CSVRRGPSGKDTQYF | TGCAGCGTGAGAAGGGGGCCTAGCGGGAAAGATACGCAGTATTTT
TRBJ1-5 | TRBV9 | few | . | CASSETDNSNQPQHF | TGTGCCAGCAGCGAAACAGATAATAGCAATCAGCCCCAGCATTTT
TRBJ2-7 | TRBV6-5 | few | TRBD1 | CASSFRTGVLYEQYF | TGTGCCAGCAGTTTTCGGACAGGAGTTTTATACGAGCAGTACTTC
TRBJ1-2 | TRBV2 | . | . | CASSEVSGQYGYTF | TGTGCCAGCAGTGAAGTTTCAGGGCAATATGGCTACACCTTC
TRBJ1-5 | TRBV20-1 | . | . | CSASGVEGDQPQHF | TGCAGTGCTAGTGGAGTCGAGGGCGATCAGCCCCAGCATTTT
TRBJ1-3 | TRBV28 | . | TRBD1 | CASSSGQAYGNTIYF | TGTGCCAGCAGTTCGGGACAGGCGTATGGAAACACCATATATTTT
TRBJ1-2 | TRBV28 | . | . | CASSPLYNGYTF | TGTGCCAGCAGCCCTTTATATAATGGCTACACCTTC
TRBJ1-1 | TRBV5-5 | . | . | CASSYPGIMNTEAFF | TGTGCCAGCAGCTATCCAGGAATTATGAACACTGAAGCTTTCTTT
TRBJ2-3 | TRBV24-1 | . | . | CATGTSSTDTQYF | TGTGCCACCGGGACTTCTAGCACAGATACGCAGTATTTT